The text below deals with one T cell receptor (beta chain). Its antigen is currently unknown. The data originate from a study of type 1 regulatory T cells. Study information: An in vitro protocol generated T-allo10, a Tr1-enriched, alloantigen-specific CD4 T cell product.

TCRdb redid the calling of the reads with MiXCR, one entry per CDR3 protein. Of about 59,000 distinct CDR3 sequences listed, 62% are singletons. This sequence was found in a human donor in good health. The sequencing input was cultured non-Tr1 T cells, either the whole culture or a sorted T cell fraction (not recorded which).

The CDR3 here is CAISENSYEQYF. The CDR3 region has the DNA TGTGCCATCAGTGAAAACAGTTACGAGCAGTACTTC. The rearrangement links TRBV10-3 to TRBJ2-7; D remains unclear. CDR1 and CDR2 (germline): ENHRY, SYGVKD. This CDR3 is built from 12 residues. V gave up 3 bases and J gave up 4 bases, with 7 bases separating them.